A single T cell receptor beta chain is shown here with its context. Researchers sorted participants into cohorts using their self-reported clinical history. This sample is part of a study of blood T cell repertoires in COVID-19. J lost 9 bases, V lost 2 bases, and 11 bases had no gene match. Per the germline V gene, CDR1 is KGHDR and CDR2 is SFDVKD. This CDR3 contains 17 residues. Here immunoSEQ multiplex PCR was the method, and the copy in TCRdb shows in-frame clones only, minus some. The repertoire consists of a few hundred thousand clones, with over 75% occurring once and the leading ten covering roughly 4.3%.

This rearrangement joins TRBV24-1 to TRBJ2-1, with 11 positions matching TRBD2. The source of this sequence is a woman aged 25 to 39 who had recovered from COVID-19. Sequences were obtained from PBMCs or T cells enriched from blood (not recorded which). The DNA of the CDR3 is TGTGCCACCAGTGATTCATCGGGACTAGCGGCAGGTGTTGAGCAGTTCTTC. Its translation is CATSDSSGLAAGVEQFF.